Listed here is a single TCR beta chain. This record comes from a study of blood T cell repertoires in COVID-19. For the study at large: Acute and convalescent COVID-19 specimens originated in the United States, Italy and Spain. Sources were T cells, B-cell-depleted T cells, or PBMCs; the material itself was cDNA or gDNA.

This CDR3 is built from 15 residues. Trimming took off 3 bases at V and 1 base at J, with 10 bases between the two ends. Germline CDR1 is SGHVS and CDR2 is FNYEAQ. Authors' processing steps: For nucleated cells, counts were estimated from reference gene primer amplification. This table comes from immunoSEQ multiplex PCR, and its TCRdb copy is limited to in-frame clones, with some not included. V and J calls and clone size are copied from that table; D and trimming were computed from the DNA. The sample has approximately 260,000 clones, roughly three quarters seen once. The sample consisted of peripheral blood. This TCR derives from a woman in her 40s with active or convalescent COVID-19. The chain uses TRBV7-6 and TRBJ1-3; D is ambiguous. The CDR3 loop is CASSFQDTSGNTIYF. CDR3 sequence (DNA): TGTGCCAGCAGCTTCCAAGACACTTCTGGAAACACCATATATTTT.